The rows below give T cell receptor beta chains drawn from one sample of a study of beta chain features in type 1 diabetes. Sequencing was performed with immunoSEQ multiplex PCR; in TCRdb, only in-frame clones are kept and a portion is missing. The sample includes 110,000 or so clones, almost 40% of them seen just once. Material: stem cell memory CD4+ T cells from blood. The receptors shown here come from a woman between 18 and 29 years old in good health. The CDR3 runs from the conserved cysteine through the conserved F or W. The D gene is left open where the match is weak. Only part of the rows carry a size: once, few, many, or a class if the clone is expanded.

abundance	v_gene	d_gene	j_gene	CDR3aa	CDR3nt
.	TRBV2	.	TRBJ1-2	CASRGQEYGYTF	TGTGCCAGCCGCGGACAAGAATATGGCTACACCTTC
few	TRBV7-2	.	TRBJ2-7	CASSLIYEQYF	TGTGCCAGCAGCTTAATCTACGAGCAGTACTTC
.	TRBV5-1	TRBD2	TRBJ2-7	CASSGGTSGSPYEQYF	TGCGCCAGCAGCGGGGGGACTAGCGGGAGTCCCTACGAGCAGTACTTC
.	TRBV29-1	TRBD1	TRBJ2-7	CSVPRDRGNGTTPYEQYF	TGCAGCGTGCCCCGGGACAGGGGGAATGGAACTACCCCCTACGAGCAGTACTTC
.	TRBV11-2	TRBD2	TRBJ2-5	CASSLALWGGKETQYF	TGTGCCAGCAGCTTAGCTTTATGGGGAGGGAAAGAGACCCAGTACTTC
.	TRBV28	TRBD2	TRBJ2-3	CASRRTGGPDTQYF	TGTGCCAGCAGGAGGACGGGAGGGCCAGATACGCAGTATTTT
few	TRBV4-3	TRBD1	TRBJ2-5	CASSLTNQGAGETQYF	TGCGCCAGCAGCCTAACGAACCAGGGGGCAGGAGAGACCCAGTACTTC
.	TRBV11-1	TRBD1	TRBJ2-3	CASSPRTGASTQYF	TGTGCCAGCAGCCCCCGGACAGGGGCGAGTACGCAGTATTTT
.	TRBV11-2	.	TRBJ2-6	CASSYGHVISGANVLTF	TGTGCCAGCAGCTATGGACACGTTATCTCTGGGGCCAACGTCCTGACTTTC
.	TRBV27	TRBD1	TRBJ2-7	CASSFARTGAYEQYF	TGTGCCAGCAGTTTCGCCAGGACAGGGGCCTACGAGCAGTACTTC
.	TRBV6-6	.	TRBJ2-1	CATLDSLYNEQFF	TGTGCCACCTTGGACTCCCTATACAATGAGCAGTTCTTC
few	TRBV29-1	TRBD1	TRBJ1-2	CSTRNRGSYGYTF	TGCAGCACGCGAAACAGGGGGAGCTATGGCTACACCTTC